A selection of T cell receptor beta chains follows, all from one sample in a study of cytomegalovirus exposure and HLA in healthy donors. This table comes from immunoSEQ multiplex PCR, and its TCRdb copy is limited to in-frame clones, with some not included. The table has around 130,000 clones, approximately 80% seen once. The sequenced sample consisted of PBMCs. These receptors all stem from a human donor in good health. Each CDR3 is given with its conserved first and last residue. The D gene is left open where the match is weak. Expanded clones are given a class, and other clones once, few, many or no size at all.

TRBJ1-1 few TRBV27 - CASKSSARGSPEAFF TGTGCCAGCAAATCATCGGCCAGGGGCTCCCCTGAAGCTTTCTTT
TRBJ2-7 - TRBV13 TRBD2 CASSTQRGSPYEQYF TGTGCCAGCAGCACACAGCGGGGATCCCCCTACGAGCAGTACTTC
TRBJ2-1 once TRBV18 - CASSPPLGSDEQFF TGTGCCAGCTCACCACCCCTGGGGAGCGATGAGCAGTTCTTC
TRBJ2-1 - TRBV7-3 TRBD1 CASSLNSQGAFF TGTGCCAGCAGCTTAAATAGTCAGGGGGCGTTCTTC
TRBJ1-1 - TRBV4-2 - CASSQDFQVPNTEAFF TGTGCCAGCAGCCAAGATTTTCAGGTTCCGAACACTGAAGCTTTCTTT
TRBJ2-5 - TRBV6-1 - CASRRGETQYF TGTGCCAGCCGCCGCGGGGAGACCCAGTACTTC
TRBJ2-7 - TRBV4-3 - CASSQSSGAEQYF TGCGCCAGCAGCCAGAGTTCAGGGGCCGAGCAGTACTTC
TRBJ1-2 - TRBV4-2 - CASSQEADSLVYGYTF TGTGCCAGCAGCCAAGAGGCGGACAGTCTTGTCTATGGCTACACCTTC
TRBJ2-5 - TRBV20-1 TRBD1 CSGTAQETQYF TGCAGCGGGACAGCCCAAGAGACCCAGTACTTC
TRBJ2-7 - TRBV23-1 TRBD1 CASRDRDHEQYF TGCGCCAGCAGAGACAGGGACCACGAGCAGTACTTC
TRBJ2-1 - TRBV5-1 TRBD2 CASSSYGGLAGAYNEQFF TGCGCCAGCAGCTCCTACGGGGGCCTAGCGGGGGCGTACAATGAGCAGTTCTTC
TRBJ1-4 - TRBV18 - CASSPYSEFGSAEKLFF TGTGCCAGCTCACCATATAGCGAGTTTGGGAGCGCGGAAAAACTGTTTTTT
TRBJ2-3 - TRBV19 TRBD2 CASTNIAGGSADTQYF TGTGCCAGTACCAACATAGCGGGGGGGAGCGCAGATACGCAGTATTTT
TRBJ2-7 - TRBV30 - CAWSPFTVGAYEQYF TGTGCCTGGAGTCCATTTACAGTCGGTGCCTACGAGCAGTACTTC
TRBJ2-1 - TRBV4-1 TRBD2 CASSQLLAGGTYNEQFF TGCGCCAGCAGCCAACTACTAGCGGGGGGGACCTACAATGAGCAGTTCTTC
TRBJ2-2 - TRBV27 TRBD2 CASRPGGAAGELFF TGTGCCAGCAGGCCGGGGGGGGCCGCCGGGGAGCTGTTTTTT
TRBJ2-3 once TRBV5-4 - CASSLTSTDTQYF TGTGCCAGCAGCTTAACTAGCACAGATACGCAGTATTTT
TRBJ2-3 - TRBV2 - CASSARRLVDTQYF TGTGCCAGCAGTGCTAGGAGGCTAGTTGATACGCAGTATTTT
TRBJ1-1 - TRBV28 - CASSFEGLGFLNTEAFF TGTGCCAGCAGTTTCGAAGGACTAGGGTTTCTGAACACTGAAGCTTTCTTT
TRBJ2-5 - TRBV7-2 - CASSIPYQETQYF TGTGCCAGCAGCATCCCGTACCAAGAGACCCAGTACTTC
TRBJ1-4 - TRBV6-5 - CASQMGEGKLFF TGTGCCAGTCAAATGGGGGAGGGAAAACTGTTTTTT
TRBJ1-1 - TRBV25-1 TRBD1 CASSPNRGRNTEAFF TGTGCCAGCAGTCCTAACAGGGGTAGGAACACTGAAGCTTTCTTT
TRBJ2-1 - TRBV7-6 - CASSLVMSTKNEQFF TGTGCCAGCAGCTTAGTGATGTCGACAAAGAATGAGCAGTTCTTC
TRBJ1-2 - TRBV6-5 TRBD1 CASTQPRGKGYTF TGTGCCAGCACCCAGCCCAGGGGGAAAGGCTACACCTTC
TRBJ2-1 - TRBV2 - CASRLQGTYNEQFF TGTGCCAGCCGTTTACAGGGTACATACAATGAGCAGTTCTTC
TRBJ2-3 once TRBV5-1 - CASSLAWSVSTDTQYF TGCGCCAGCAGCTTGGCCTGGAGCGTAAGCACAGATACGCAGTATTTT
TRBJ1-2 - TRBV28 - CASSYQGTYGYTF TGTGCCAGCAGCTACCAGGGAACCTATGGCTACACCTTC
TRBJ2-1 - TRBV15 TRBD1 CATSGDRGLRNEQFF TGTGCCACCAGCGGGGACAGGGGGCTTAGGAATGAGCAGTTCTTC